This T cell receptor (beta chain) was captured by sequencing in a study of STAT5B mutations in CD4+ large granular lymphocyte leukemia. Across the study: Cryopreserved patient cells were CD8-depleted, then anti-CD4 bead selected.

CDR3 length: 17 residues. The V gene's germline CDR1 is LGHNA and CDR2 YSLEER. V lost 3 bases and J lost 2; bases outside the gene matches: 13. Sequencing was performed with immunoSEQ multiplex PCR; in TCRdb, only in-frame clones are kept and a portion is missing. Among about 5,000 clones listed, 60% to 80% were seen once. The material sequenced was PBMCs. The TCR comes from a man aged 80 or over with CD4+ T-cell large granular lymphocyte leukemia. The gene calls are TRBV4-3 and TRBJ2-7, with 7 bases lining up with TRBD2. The CDR3 is CASSHDYQSGVTYEQYF. The CDR3 bases are TGCGCCAGCAGCCATGACTACCAGAGCGGGGTCACCTACGAGCAGTACTTC.